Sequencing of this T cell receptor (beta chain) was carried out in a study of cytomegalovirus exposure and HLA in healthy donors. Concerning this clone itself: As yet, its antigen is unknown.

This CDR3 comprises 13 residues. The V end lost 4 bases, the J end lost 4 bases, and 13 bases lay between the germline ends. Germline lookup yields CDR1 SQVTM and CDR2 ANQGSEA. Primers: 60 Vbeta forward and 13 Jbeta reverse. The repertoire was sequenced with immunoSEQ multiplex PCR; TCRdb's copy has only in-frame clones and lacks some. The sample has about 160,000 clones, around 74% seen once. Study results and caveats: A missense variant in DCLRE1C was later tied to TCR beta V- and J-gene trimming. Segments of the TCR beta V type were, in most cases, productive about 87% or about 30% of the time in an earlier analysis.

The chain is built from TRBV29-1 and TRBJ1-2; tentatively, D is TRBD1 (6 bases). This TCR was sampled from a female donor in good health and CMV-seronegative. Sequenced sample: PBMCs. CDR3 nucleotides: TGCAGCGTTGTCGCAGGGGAGTTCTATGGCTACACCTTC. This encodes CSVVAGEFYGYTF.